This TCR beta chain was captured by sequencing in a study of neurological immune-mediated disorders. Overall study: Multiple sclerosis patients numbering around 34 comprised roughly 30 relapsing-remitting and 3 secondary progressive patients. Findings and limits, study-wide: TCR-beta repertoires seemed private in all groups, with no expanded CDR3 amino acid sequences shared. No clinical or MRI feature was associated with the multiple sclerosis repertoire cluster.

Synthesis of cDNA was performed by 5'RACE using 10-nucleotide random UMIs. TCRdb processed the 5' RACE reads anew with MiXCR; each CDR3 protein has one entry. The sample lists 45,000 to 60,000 distinct CDR3 sequences; around 4% were seen once. This clonotype showed up just a few times. The antigen is not known. V lost 9 bases and J lost 3, with 6 bases in between. This CDR3 has 10 amino acids. Sequencing was carried out using PBMCs. The sequence came from a man aged 30 to 39 with multiple sclerosis. The rearrangement joins TRBV12-3 or TRBV12-4 to TRBJ2-7, with D unclear. The CDR3 coding sequence is TGTGCCAGAGGCTTCTACGAGCAGTACTTC. Its translation: CARGFYEQYF.